This TCR beta chain was retrieved from a study of regulatory T cells in long-lasting Graves disease (dated by TCRdb to about 2021). Background on the whole study: Persistent Graves' disease was defined as antithyroid drug treatment for over 5 years with persistently positive TSH receptor autoantibodies. The study was registered as a clinical trial and conducted in China. A total of 33 samples underwent TCR sequencing, from around 13 patients with persistent Graves' disease and roughly 20 patients with newly diagnosed Graves' disease. Persistent Graves' disease patients were compared with newly diagnosed Graves' disease patients by peripheral blood TCR sequencing and RNA sequencing. Antithyroid drugs had been taken for approximately 10 years on average by persistent Graves' disease patients in the clinical cohort.

The library was produced with multiplex PCR. Sequencing took place on an Illumina HiSeq 4000. TCR beta libraries were built with iRepertoire HTBI primers and Arm-PCR amplification of CDR3 regions. Before sequencing, the PCR products went through gel purification. The paper's processing steps were these. Gene usage analysis of CDR3 amino acid clonotypes used the roughly 60 TRBV and fewer than 15 TRBJ segments found across samples. COPE and FqMerger were used to merge the filtered high-quality paired reads into contigs. Contigs were aligned with BLAST to IMGT TRBV, TRBD and TRBJ reference genes, and CDR3 was defined per IMGT. Any clonotype with a frequency above 0.1% was classified as a highly expanded clone. Repertoire diversity was measured by Shannon entropy, and V-J evenness by the Gini coefficient. Public clonotypes were defined as clonotypes shared by more than one individual. TCRdb redid the processing of the public reads, applying fastp at Q25 and MiXCR, and retained in-frame beta chains. Rows matching on CDR3 protein sequence are summarized as one entry with the most common DNA and genes. Here the V and J calls rest on TCRdb's processing, not on the authors' analysis. For this sample there are more than 350,000 distinct CDR3 sequences; 21% appear just once. Together, the top ten hold 14% of the sample.

The time point label corresponds to: persistent/refractory GD, antithyroid drugs over 5 years with positive TRAb. For both TCR sequencing and RNA sequencing, RNA was extracted from PBMCs using TRIzol. The diagnosis of Graves' disease was made according to American Thyroid Association guidelines. The patients came from an endocrinology department in Xi'an, China. Each patient gave around 9.2 milliliters of peripheral blood, collected in an EDTA anticoagulant tube. Ficoll Paque Plus density gradient separation was used to isolate PBMCs, and no further T cell sorting was done. RNA quality was checked with an Agilent 2100 Bioanalyzer and agarose gel, and concentration with a NanoDrop 2000. From cysteine to phenylalanine, the CDR3 is 14 amino acids long. Only the CDR3 portion is preserved as DNA: 42 bases, with reading frame beginning at the first base. V is pared back by 3 bases and J by 1 base, with 8 bases lying between the germline termini. CDR1 SGHTA and CDR2 FQGTGA were looked up in the germline V gene.

This clonotype showed up just a few times. The clone's antigen remains unknown. No clone much larger than this one lies a single base away; base qualities are absent. Summary of the overall study and its limitations: Only the TCR beta chain was sequenced and analyzed. Only peripheral blood was studied, because thyroid tissue, the primary lesion, was inaccessible. The authors acknowledged the small sample size as a limitation that may reduce accuracy. Lower TCR Shannon entropy and fewer highly expanded clones were observed in persistent Graves' disease patients than in newly diagnosed patients, which suggested clonal expansion. Preferential use of TRBV28, TRBJ1-2 and TRBJ2-5 was observed in persistent disease, whereas TRBV20-1 and TRBJ2-1 were favored in newly diagnosed disease. A larger number of public clonotypes was shared among persistent patients (under 3,000) than among newly diagnosed patients (approximately 1,000).

The chain is made from TRBV7-3 and TRBJ2-3; a weak D assignment points to TRBD1 (5 bases agree). The clonotype originates from a female donor with Graves disease. Sequenced material: peripheral blood mononuclear cells (PBMCs), taken when the disease was refractory, from a patient treated with antithyroid drugs. The sequenced DNA: TGTGCCAGCAGCTTCCCAGGGCGCACAGATACGCAGTATTTT. Its protein reads: CASSFPGRTDTQYF.